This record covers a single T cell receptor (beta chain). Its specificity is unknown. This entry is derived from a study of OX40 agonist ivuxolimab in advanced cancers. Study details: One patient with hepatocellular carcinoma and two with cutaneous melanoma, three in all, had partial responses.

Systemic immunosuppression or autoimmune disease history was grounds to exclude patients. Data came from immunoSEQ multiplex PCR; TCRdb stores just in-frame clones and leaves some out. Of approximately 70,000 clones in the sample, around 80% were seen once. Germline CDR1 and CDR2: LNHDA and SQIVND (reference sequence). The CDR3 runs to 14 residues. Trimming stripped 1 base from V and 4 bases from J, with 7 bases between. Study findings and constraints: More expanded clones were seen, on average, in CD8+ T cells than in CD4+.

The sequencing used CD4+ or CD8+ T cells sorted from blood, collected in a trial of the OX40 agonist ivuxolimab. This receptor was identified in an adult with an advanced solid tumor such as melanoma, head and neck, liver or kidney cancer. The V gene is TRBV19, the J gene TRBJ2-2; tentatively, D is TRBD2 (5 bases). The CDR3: CASSIAGITGELFF. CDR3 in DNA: TGTGCCAGTAGTATAGCGGGGATCACCGGGGAGCTGTTTTTT.